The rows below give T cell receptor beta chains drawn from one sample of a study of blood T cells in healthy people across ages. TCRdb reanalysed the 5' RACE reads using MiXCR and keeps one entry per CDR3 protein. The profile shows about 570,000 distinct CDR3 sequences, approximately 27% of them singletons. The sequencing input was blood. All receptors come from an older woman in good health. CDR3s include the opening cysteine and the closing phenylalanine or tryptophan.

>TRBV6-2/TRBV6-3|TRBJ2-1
CASSAWGANEQFF
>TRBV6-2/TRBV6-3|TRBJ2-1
CASSYLTKGNEQFF
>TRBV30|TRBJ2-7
CAWREGFEQYF
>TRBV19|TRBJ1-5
CASSIGIFTGGQPQHF
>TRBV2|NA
CASRGSDGGGVYEQFF
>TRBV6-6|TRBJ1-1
CASSYAEGLGGTEAFF
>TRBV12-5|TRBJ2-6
CASGLRPGVSGANVLTF
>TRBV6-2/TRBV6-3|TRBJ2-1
CASTLTSSYNEQFF
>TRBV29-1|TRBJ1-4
CSVGYRDGEKLFF
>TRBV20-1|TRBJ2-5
CSADTGGRETQYF
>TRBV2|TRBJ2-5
CASKGGLSGEQYF
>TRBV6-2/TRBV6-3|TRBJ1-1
CASSSFGTANTEAFF
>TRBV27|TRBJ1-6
CASSLSVQGNSPLHF
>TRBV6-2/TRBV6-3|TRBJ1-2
CASSLSRNYGYTF
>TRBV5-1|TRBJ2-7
CASSEQGASYEQYF
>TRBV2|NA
CASSVERGLANEQFF
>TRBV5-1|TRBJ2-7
CASSSGQTYEHYF